This T cell receptor beta chain was sequenced for a study of shared clonotypes between healthy human individuals. Overall study: Three plates were used per donor for CD4 naive, three for CD4 memory, two for CD8 naive and one for CD8 memory. Study results and limitations: Clonotypes not shared had lower generation probabilities than those common to all four donors.

Details on this clone: The target antigen is unknown.

CDR1 and CDR2 (germline): SEHNR, FQNEAQ (reference sequence). Trimming shortened V by 4 bases and J by 7 bases, and 8 bases separated the two germline ends. The CDR3 is 13 residues long. Once extracted for a subset, genomic DNA was divided evenly among several immunoSEQ plates. This table comes from immunoSEQ multiplex PCR, and its TCRdb copy is limited to in-frame clones, with some not included. In the table there are some 1.5 million clones, 95% to 97% of which are singletons. The investigators split CD4+ cells into a CD45RA+ naive subset and a CD45RA-negative memory subset. The chain couples TRBV7-9 to TRBJ1-6, with D possibly matching TRBD1 (5 bases). The source is a man aged 25-45 years in good health. Material: naive CD4+ T cells sorted from blood. The subset was: CD45RA+ positively selected. This CDR3 is CASSSWGNSPLHF. The DNA of the CDR3 is TGTGCCAGCAGCTCGTGGGGGAATTCACCCCTCCACTTT.